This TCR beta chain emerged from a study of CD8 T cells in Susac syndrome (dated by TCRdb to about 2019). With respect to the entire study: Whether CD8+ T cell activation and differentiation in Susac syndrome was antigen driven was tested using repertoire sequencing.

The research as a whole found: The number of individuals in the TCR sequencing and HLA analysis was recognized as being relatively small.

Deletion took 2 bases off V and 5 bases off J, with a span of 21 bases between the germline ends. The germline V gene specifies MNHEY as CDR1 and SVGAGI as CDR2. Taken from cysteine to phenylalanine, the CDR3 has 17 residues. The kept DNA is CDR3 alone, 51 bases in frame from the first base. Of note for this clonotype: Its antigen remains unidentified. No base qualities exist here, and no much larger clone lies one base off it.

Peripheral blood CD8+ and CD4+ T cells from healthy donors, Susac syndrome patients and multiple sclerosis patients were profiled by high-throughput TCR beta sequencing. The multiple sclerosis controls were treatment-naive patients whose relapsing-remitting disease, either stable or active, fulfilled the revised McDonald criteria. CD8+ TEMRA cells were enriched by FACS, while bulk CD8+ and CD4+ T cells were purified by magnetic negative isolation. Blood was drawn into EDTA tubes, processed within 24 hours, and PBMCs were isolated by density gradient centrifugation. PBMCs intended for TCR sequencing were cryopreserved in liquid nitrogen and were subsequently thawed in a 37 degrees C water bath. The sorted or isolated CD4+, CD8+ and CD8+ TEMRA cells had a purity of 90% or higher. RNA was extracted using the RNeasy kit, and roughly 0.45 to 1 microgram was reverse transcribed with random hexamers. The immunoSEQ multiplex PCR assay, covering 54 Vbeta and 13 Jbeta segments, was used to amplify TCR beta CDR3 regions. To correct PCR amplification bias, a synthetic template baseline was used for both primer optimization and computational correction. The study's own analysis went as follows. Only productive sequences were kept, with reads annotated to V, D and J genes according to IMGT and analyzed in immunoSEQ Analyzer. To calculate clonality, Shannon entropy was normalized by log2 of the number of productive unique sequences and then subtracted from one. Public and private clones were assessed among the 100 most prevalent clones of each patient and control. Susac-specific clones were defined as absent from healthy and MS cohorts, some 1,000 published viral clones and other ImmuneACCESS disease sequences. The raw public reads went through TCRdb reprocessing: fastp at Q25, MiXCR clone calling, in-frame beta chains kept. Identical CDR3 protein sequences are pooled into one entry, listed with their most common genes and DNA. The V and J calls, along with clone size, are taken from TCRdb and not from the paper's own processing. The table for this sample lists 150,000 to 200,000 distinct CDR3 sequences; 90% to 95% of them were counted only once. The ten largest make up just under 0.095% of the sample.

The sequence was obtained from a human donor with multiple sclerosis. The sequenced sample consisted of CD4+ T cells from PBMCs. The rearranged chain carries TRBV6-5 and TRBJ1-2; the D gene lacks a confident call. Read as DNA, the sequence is TGTGCCAGCAGTTACAGGCAGAGGGTCGGTCTTTTTTATGGCTACACCTTC. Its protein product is CASSYRQRVGLFYGYTF.